The sequence of this T cell receptor (beta chain) was determined in a study of graft-versus-host responses after intestinal transplantation. Turning to the study itself: Transplants given to recipients were multivisceral, liver-intestinal, or isolated intestinal. Every recipient had anti-thymocyte globulin induction and around 3 years of tacrolimus plus steroids.

TCRdb's table, derived via immunoSEQ multiplex PCR, lists solely in-frame clones and lacks some. The data contain about 120,000 clones, about 95% of them singletons. Of note for this clone: No antigen is known for it.

The CDR3 contains 15 residues. Germline-derived CDR1 and CDR2 are MNHEY and SMNVEV (reference sequence). Trimming removed 2 bases at V and 3 bases at J, with 13 bases between. This clonotype was obtained from a human donor who received an intestinal transplant. The chain is built from TRBV27 and TRBJ1-2, with unresolved D. Sequences were derived from unstimulated CD8+ T cells sorted from spleen or lymph node cells, sampled before intestinal transplant. CDR3 region: CASSLDPYTDYGYTF. CDR3 in DNA: TGTGCCAGCAGTTTAGACCCTTATACGGACTATGGCTACACCTTC.